This TCR beta chain was documented in a study of blood T cell repertoires in COVID-19. Study-wide context: The origin of the acute and convalescent COVID-19 samples was the United States, Italy and Spain. T cells, B-cell-depleted T cells, or PBMCs supplied cDNA or gDNA.

How the authors handled the data: Estimates of nucleated cell counts were drawn from the amplification of reference gene primers. TCRdb's copy holds only in-frame clones and misses some; the assay was immunoSEQ multiplex PCR. Clone size and the V and J calls come from that table; the DNA yielded D and trimming. The repertoire holds 240,000 or so clones, with 88% as singletons. Trimming cost V 3 bases and J 7 bases; bases outside gene matches: 10. CDR1 is LGHNA, CDR2 YSLEER, per germline. This CDR3 has 16 amino acids. This clone was observed once. The source material was peripheral blood. The receptor was isolated from a middle-aged woman who had recovered from COVID-19. The chain recombines TRBV4-3 with TRBJ1-4; 8 bases are a match to TRBD1. DNA of the CDR3: TGCGCCAGCAGCCAGGAACGCAGGGGGCTCGGTGAAAAACTGTTTTTT. Translated: CASSQERRGLGEKLFF.